A single sample is the source of the 16 T cell receptor beta chains below, sequenced in a study of cytomegalovirus exposure and HLA in healthy donors. It was with 60 Vbeta and 13 Jbeta primers that the PCR ran. Assay: immunoSEQ multiplex PCR; the TCRdb copy retains only in-frame clones and omits some. This sample's table has over 80,000 clones. Sequences were obtained from PBMCs. All receptors come from a girl aged 5-17 years in good health and CMV-seropositive.

This rearrangement joins TRBV6-1 to TRBJ2-2, with D hard to call. Germline V gene data show CDR1 as MNHNS and CDR2 as SASEGT. The CDR3 runs to 14 residues. V gave up 10 bases and J gave up 1 base, with 13 bases separating them. In nucleotides, the CDR3 is TGTGCCACCCCCCTAGAGCTGAACACCGGGGAGCTGTTTTTT. Translated, it gives CATPLELNTGELFF.

The chain uses TRBV13 and TRBJ2-2; TRBD2 aligns across 9 bases. The CDR3 consists of 16 residues. Germline CDR1 is PRHDT and CDR2 is FYEKMQ (reference sequence). V dropped 4 bases and J dropped 4; count of bases not matched to a gene: 7. CDR3 sequence reads: CASSWASGVVTGELFF. CDR3 in DNA: TGTGCCAGCAGCTGGGCTAGCGGGGTTGTCACCGGGGAGCTGTTTTTT. The complete variable domain, with remaining parts taken from reference TRBV13 and TRBJ2-2, reads AAGVIQSPRHLIKEKRETATLKCYPIPRHDTVYWYQQGPGQDPQFLISFYEKMQSDKGSIPDRFSAQQFSDYHSELNMSSLELGDSALYFCASSWASGVVTGELFFGEGSRLTVL.

This chain connects TRBV5-4 to TRBJ2-1; 7 bases are shared with TRBD1. CDR1 is SGHNT, CDR2 YYREEE, per germline (reference sequence). The junction had 7 bases not matched to a gene; V was cut back by 8 bases and J by 5 bases. CDR3 length equals 13 residues. In nucleotides, the CDR3 is TGTGCCAGTACCCGGGACAGCCACAATGAGCAGTTCTTC. Amino acids: CASTRDSHNEQFF.

This chain links TRBV5-1 with TRBJ2-7; maybe TRBD2 (5 bases). V was trimmed by 3 bases and J by 0 bases, leaving 19 bases between them. The CDR3 has 17 residues. The germline gives CDR1 SGHRS, CDR2 YFSETQ. The DNA of the CDR3 is TGCGCCAGCAGCTATACGTTTCCTGGACTCAACTCCTACGAGCAGTACTTC. Translation: CASSYTFPGLNSYEQYF.

The CDR3 DNA reads as TGTGCCAGCAGTTTCAGGGGTCCTGCTGGAAACACCATATATTTT. Its protein product is CASSFRGPAGNTIYF. The chain employs TRBV28 and TRBJ1-3; tentative D call: TRBD1 (6 bases). Germline CDR1 and CDR2: MDHEN and SYDVKM. This CDR3 comprises 15 residues. Trimming cost V 3 bases and J 2 bases, with 11 bases left between them. The full variable domain, completed using reference TRBV28 and TRBJ1-3, is DVKVTQSSRYLVKRTGEKVFLECVQDMDHENMFWYRQDPGLGLRLIYFSYDVKMKEKGDIPEGYSVSREKKERFSLILESASTNQTSMYLCASSFRGPAGNTIYFGEGSWLTVV.

J is TRBJ2-7 and V is TRBV28; 7 bases fit TRBD1. CDR3 length: 15 amino acids. CDR1 and CDR2 from the germline V gene are MDHEN and SYDVKM. J was trimmed by 3 bases and V by 6 bases; bases with no gene match: 11. This chain's CDR3 is CASSLVTGTVYEQYF. CDR3 DNA: TGTGCCAGCAGCTTAGTGACCGGGACAGTCTACGAGCAGTACTTC. Combining the CDR3 with reference TRBV28 and TRBJ2-7 gives the whole variable domain DVKVTQSSRYLVKRTGEKVFLECVQDMDHENMFWYRQDPGLGLRLIYFSYDVKMKEKGDIPEGYSVSREKKERFSLILESASTNQTSMYLCASSLVTGTVYEQYFGPGTRLTVT.

J is TRBJ2-2 and V is TRBV5-1, with D hard to call. The germline V gene has CDR1 SGHRS and CDR2 YFSETQ. Trimming took off 0 bases at V and 1 base at J, with 4 bases between the two ends. The CDR3 totals 14 residues. CDR3 sequence reads: CASSLGLNTGELFF. The CDR3 DNA sequence: TGCGCCAGCAGCTTGGGTCTGAACACCGGGGAGCTGTTTTTT.

CDR3 DNA sequence: TGTGCCTGGAGTGTAGGGGGCACTGAAGCTTTCTTT. This sequence encodes CAWSVGGTEAFF. The rearrangement joins TRBV30 to TRBJ1-1; possible D gene TRBD1, 6 bases. The CDR3 length is 12 residues. V was shortened by 0 bases and J by 4 bases, with 6 bases between the two germline ends. Germline lookup yields CDR1 GTSNPN and CDR2 SVGIG (reference sequence). Drawing the rest from reference TRBV30 and TRBJ1-1, the complete variable domain is SQTIHQWPATLVQPVGSPLSLECTVEGTSNPNLYWYRQAAGRGLQLLFYSVGIGQISSEVPQNLSASRPQDRQFILSSKKLLLSDSGFYLCAWSVGGTEAFFGQGTRLTVV.

V is TRBV25-1 and J is TRBJ2-1; perhaps TRBD1 as D (6 bases). V was clipped by 4 bases and J by 9 bases, with 16 bases between them. This CDR3 contains 14 residues. Germline V gene sequence: CDR1 MGHDK, CDR2 SYGVNS. Here the CDR3 DNA reads TGTGCCAGCAGTGGCTATACAACAGGGTCTGAGCAGTTCTTC. Its translation: CASSGYTTGSEQFF.

The chain employs TRBV5-1 and TRBJ2-7, with a tentative D call TRBD2 (6 bases). Germline values: CDR1 SGHRS, CDR2 YFSETQ. V was pared by 2 bases and J by 3 bases, with 9 bases between. The CDR3 is 13 amino acids. The DNA of the CDR3 is TGCGCCAGCAGCTTATGGGGACTCTACGAGCAGTACTTC. Amino acids: CASSLWGLYEQYF.

The CDR3 sequence: CASRSYRGSPAKVSYEQYV. The DNA for the CDR3 is TGTGCCAGCAGGTCCTACAGGGGGAGTCCTGCGAAAGTGTCCTACGAGCAGTACGTC. V is TRBV28 and J is TRBJ2-7; 8 bases match TRBD1. V dropped 6 bases and J dropped 1; count of bases not matched to a gene: 20. Germline V lookup: CDR1 MDHEN, CDR2 SYDVKM. The CDR3 is 19 amino acids.

The V and J genes are TRBV7-2 and TRBJ2-3; D is uncertain. The CDR3 is 15 residues long. Germline V CDR1 and CDR2: SGHTA, FQGNSA. Trimming cost V 1 base and J 0 bases, with 8 bases left between them. The DNA for the CDR3 is TGTGCCAGCAGCTTAGGTCAGACTAGCACAGATACGCAGTATTTT. It translates to CASSLGQTSTDTQYF. The full variable domain, with the rest looked up from reference TRBV7-2 and TRBJ2-3, is GAGVSQSPSNKVTEKGKDVELRCDPISGHTALYWYRQSLGQGLEFLIYFQGNSAPDKSGLPSDRFSAERTGGSVSTLTIQRTQQEDSAVYLCASSLGQTSTDTQYFGPGTRLTVL.

This chain connects TRBV6-5 to TRBJ1-1; TRBD1 is a possible D gene (5 bases). V lost 7 bases and J lost 8, with 11 bases in between. The CDR3 totals 11 residues. Germline V gene sequence: CDR1 MNHEY, CDR2 SVGAGI. CDR3 sequence (DNA): TGTGCCAGCATGTGGGGGGACGAAGCTTTCTTT. Protein: CASMWGDEAFF.

This sequence joins TRBV11-3 and TRBJ1-1; D may be TRBD1 (5 bases). The CDR3 covers 15 residues. The V gene's germline CDR1 is SGHNT and CDR2 YENEEA. V gave up 0 bases and J gave up 5 bases, with 13 bases separating them. The DNA for the CDR3 is TGTGCCAGCAGCTTAGAGGGCAGGGTAGTGACTGAAGCTTTCTTT. Translated, it gives CASSLEGRVVTEAFF. Full variable domain (remainder filled in from reference TRBV11-3 and TRBJ1-1): EAGVVQSPRYKIIEKKQPVAFWCNPISGHNTLYWYLQNLGQGPELLIRYENEEAVDDSQLPKDRFSAERLKGVDSTLKIQPAELGDSAVYLCASSLEGRVVTEAFFGQGTRLTVV.

J is TRBJ2-1 and V is TRBV4-2; TRBD2 matches at 8 bases. V was clipped by 7 bases and J by 7 bases; unmatched bases: 3. The CDR3 has 12 amino acids. Germline loops: CDR1 LGHNA, CDR2 YNFKEQ. The CDR3 here is CASTGGQNEQFF. The DNA of the CDR3 is TGTGCCAGCACGGGGGGGCAAAATGAGCAGTTCTTC.

The rearrangement links TRBV4-3 to TRBJ1-1; 9 nucleotides match TRBD1. This CDR3 spans 15 amino acids. CDR1 LGHNA and CDR2 YSLEER come from the germline V gene. Unmatched junction bases numbered 5, after V lost 3 bases and J lost 3 bases. The CDR3 reads CASSQRTGVHTEAFF. The CDR3 coding sequence is TGCGCCAGCAGCCAGAGGACAGGGGTACACACTGAAGCTTTCTTT.